This record looks at one T cell receptor (beta chain) sequence and its context. Antigen specificity is unknown. The entry originates in a study of shared clonotypes between healthy human individuals. Study-level background: Per donor, CD8 memory used one plate, CD8 naive used two, CD4 memory used three and CD4 naive used three. Broader study findings: All-four-donor shared clonotypes had higher generation probabilities than non-shared clonotypes did.

Nashville, Tennessee was home to all donors, each a Caucasian adult. The germline V gene encodes CDR1 SGHRS and CDR2 YFSETQ. The CDR3 sequence is 17 residues long. Trimming stripped 0 bases from V and 0 bases from J, with 13 bases between. The input for sorted-subset replicate PCRs was 200 to 250 ng DNA, some 28,000 T cell genomes. The repertoire was sequenced with immunoSEQ multiplex PCR; TCRdb's copy has only in-frame clones and lacks some. Among about 1.5 million clones, 96% were seen once, and the ten largest hold about 1.2%. Source material: naive CD4+ T cells sorted from blood. Subset given: CD45RA+ positively selected. This sequence was found in a man aged 25-40 years in good health. The chain recombines TRBV5-1 with TRBJ2-1; no reliable D call. CDR3 nucleotide sequence: TGCGCCAGCAGCTTGGCCATTACGACCGGCTCCTACAATGAGCAGTTCTTC. Encoded protein: CASSLAITTGSYNEQFF.